This section outlines one TCR beta chain sequence together with its context. This clonotype showed up many times. What this receptor recognizes is not known. No qualities accompany the bases; no much larger clone lies one base away. The data were obtained in a study of T cells in Graves' hyperthyroidism and ophthalmopathy (dated by TCRdb to about 2019). Looking at the study overall: Peripheral blood samples were taken at initial diagnosis, before any treatment was given. In several Graves' hyperthyroidism patients, the study also compared T-cell repertoires from thyroid tissue with T-cell repertoires from blood. Once sampling was done, hyperthyroidism patients were given methimazole at a starting dose of 30 mg daily, whereas ophthalmopathy patients were given high-dose intravenous methylprednisolone. Whether ophthalmopathy could be predicted prospectively was tested in an independent validation cohort made up of 18 to 20 hyperthyroidism patients plus 17 patients who later progressed to ophthalmopathy. The 100 discovery patients were divided at random into training and test sets in a 7:3 ratio. According to the paper, TCR Vbeta CDR3 sequencing was carried out on 120 to 150 peripheral blood samples, which came from approximately 43 ophthalmopathy, 75 to 80 hyperthyroidism and roughly 17 progressor patients. To identify TCR V-J signatures that set the groups apart, the researchers used a discovery cohort of 95 to 100 patients, made up of 40 to 45 with Graves' ophthalmopathy and some 60 with stable Graves' hyperthyroidism.

The TCR beta CDR3 regions were amplified from RNA transcripts. For the first round of RT-PCR on the TCR CDR3, the HTBI primer set was used together with the Qiagen OneStep RT-PCR kit. A second multiplex PCR round built the libraries, followed by size selection and purification. The libraries were sequenced on an Illumina HiSeq2000 using paired-end 100 bp reads. The authors processed their data as follows. SOAPnuke was used to process the raw data, throwing out any read that contained adapters or uncalled bases, had a mean Phred below 15, or lacked an exact constant-primer or identifier match. High-quality paired reads were merged with COPE v1.2.5, and unique nucleotide sequences were defined as clonotypes. MiTCR v1.1 was used to align the clonotypes against IMGT TRBV, TRBD and TRBJ reference segments. Analysis was restricted to V-J combinations with a frequency above 0.0001, which covered roughly 99% of repertoires. The TCS score was defined as F50 (clonal expansion) divided by E x V (chaos), with BLOSUM62-based TCRdist calculated between CDR3 peptides within each V-J. Welch's t-statistics and random forest reduced just over 500 V-J features to about 13, which were used in a naive Bayes classifier (R e1071). The public sequencing data were trimmed at Q25 with fastp and processed into clonotypes with MiXCR by TCRdb, which kept only in-frame beta chains. CDR3 protein duplicates are merged, each entry listing the most common genes and DNA. TCRdb, rather than the study authors, made the V and J calls. A total of roughly 700,000 distinct CDR3 sequences appear in this sample, approximately 15% of them only once. The ten top clones hold roughly 10% of the sample.

Points the paper makes about the study in general: A 13 V-J signature model separated ophthalmopathy from stable hyperthyroidism, with about 88% sensitivity and roughly 84% specificity in cross-validation and 80%/75% in testing. Sample size was not statistically predetermined, and investigators were not blinded to group allocation. During validation, the model predicted progression to ophthalmopathy a median of about 6.5 months ahead of onset, with roughly 65% sensitivity and about 72% specificity. Blood samples also contained most of the expanded thyroid clonotypes (frequency above 0.001), which suggests that blood repertoires may reflect thyroid immune responses.

A distance of 7 bases separates the germline ends of V and J, which lose 2 bases and 3 bases respectively. CDR1 WNHNN and CDR2 SYGVQD were looked up in the germline V gene (reference sequence). Taken from cysteine to phenylalanine, the CDR3 has 13 residues. Only the CDR3 region is kept as DNA, spanning 39 bases read in frame from base 1. A patient counted as having stable Graves' hyperthyroidism if no progression to ophthalmopathy occurred over 18 months of follow-up. Hyperthyroidism patients were newly diagnosed, with disease duration under 2 months, and aged 18 to 65 years. Exclusion was applied to patients with uncontrolled infections, other autoimmune diseases, pregnancy or lactation. Clinical symptoms, serum thyroxine and TRAb, thyroid ultrasound, and orbital computed tomography formed the basis for the diagnoses. Ficoll-Paque density gradient centrifugation was used to isolate PBMCs from around 9.1 ml of fresh peripheral blood. Total RNA was extracted using Trizol reagent, and RNA quality was assessed on an Agilent 2100 Bioanalyzer.

The TCR originated in a woman between 18 and 29 years old with Graves' hyperthyroidism. Recombination linked TRBV10-1 to TRBJ1-2; there is no confident call for the D gene. The specimen sequenced was blood. The CDR3 reads as follows: CASSEGLYYGYTF. The sequence in DNA is TGCGCCAGCAGTGAGGGCCTTTACTATGGCTACACCTTC.